These 2 T cell receptor beta chains were sequenced from one sample in a study of T cell responses to AZD1222 COVID-19 vaccine. The method was immunoSEQ multiplex PCR; TCRdb's version includes in-frame clones alone and lacks a portion of them. The table includes 130,000 to 150,000 clones, around 93% detected once. The input for sequencing was peripheral blood, taken on day 0 of AZD1222 vaccination. The receptors shown here come from an adult in good health.

The count of this clone is one. The gene calls are TRBV19 and TRBJ2-3; 10 bases are a match to TRBD1. The V gene end was trimmed by 10 bases and the J gene end by 3 bases; junction bases not matched to a gene: 10. Looked up from germline, CDR1 is LNHDA and CDR2 is SQIVND (reference sequence). The CDR3 totals 15 residues. CDR3 coding DNA: TGTGCCACTTCTTCCGGACAGGGGGTAACAGATACGCAGTATTTT. Protein product: CATSSGQGVTDTQYF.

The chain recombines TRBV6-4 with TRBJ1-2; unclear D gene. CDR1 is MRHNA and CDR2 is SNTAGT in the germline V gene. The CDR3 loop spans 12 amino acids. V dropped 2 bases and J dropped 2 bases, with 3 bases sitting between them. CDR3 sequence (DNA): TGTGCCAGCAGTGACCTAAACTATGGCTACACCTTC. Amino acids: CASSDLNYGYTF.